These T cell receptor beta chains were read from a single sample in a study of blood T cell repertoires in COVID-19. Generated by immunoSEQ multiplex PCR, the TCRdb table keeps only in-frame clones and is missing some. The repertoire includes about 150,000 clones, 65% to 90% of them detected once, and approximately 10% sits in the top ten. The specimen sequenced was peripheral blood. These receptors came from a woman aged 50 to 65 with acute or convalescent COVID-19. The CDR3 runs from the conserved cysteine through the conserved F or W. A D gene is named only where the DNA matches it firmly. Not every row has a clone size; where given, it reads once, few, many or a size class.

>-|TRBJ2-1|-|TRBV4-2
TGTGCCAGCAGCGCAGGCATCGGCTTTACTGATGAGCAGTTCTTC
CASSAGIGFTDEQFF
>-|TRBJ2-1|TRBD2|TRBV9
TGTGCCAGCAGCGTTACTAGCGGGGAATACAATGAGCAGTTCTTC
CASSVTSGEYNEQFF
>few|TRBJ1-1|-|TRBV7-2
TGTGCCAGCAGCTTATCAGGGGTCAGCACTGAAGCTTTCTTT
CASSLSGVSTEAFF
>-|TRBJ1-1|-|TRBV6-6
TGTGCCAGCAGTTACTCCCCGGGCACTGAAGCTTTCTTT
CASSYSPGTEAFF
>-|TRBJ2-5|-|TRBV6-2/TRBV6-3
TGTGCCAGCAGTGGCCACGGTAGGGGCCACCAAGAGACCCAGTACTTC
CASSGHGRGHQETQYF
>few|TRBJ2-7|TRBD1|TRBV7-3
TGTGCCAGCAGCTCAAGACAGGGTAGCGAGCAGTACTTC
CASSSRQGSEQYF
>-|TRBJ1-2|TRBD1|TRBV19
TGTGCCAGTAGCCACGGGACAGGGAAGGCAGACTATGGCTACACCTTC
CASSHGTGKADYGYTF
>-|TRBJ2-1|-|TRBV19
TGTGCCAGCGATGGGGGCTGGGATGGGTACAATGAGCAGTTCTTC
CASDGGWDGYNEQFF
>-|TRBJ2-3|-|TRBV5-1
TGCGCCAGCAGCTTGGTGGTGGGGGCCACAGATACGCAGTATTTT
CASSLVVGATDTQYF
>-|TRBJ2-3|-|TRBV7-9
TGTGCCAGCAGCTTAGGGGGCGGCCCCACATTCACAGATACGCAGTATTTT
CASSLGGGPTFTDTQYF
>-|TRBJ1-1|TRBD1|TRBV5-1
TGCGCCAGCAGCTCCGGGACAGGCCTTGAAGCTTTCTTT
CASSSGTGLEAFF
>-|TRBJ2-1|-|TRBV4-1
TGCGCCAGCAGCCAAGATGAAGCGGACCGCCGGATCCTCAATGAGCAGTTCTTC
CASSQDEADRRILNEQFF
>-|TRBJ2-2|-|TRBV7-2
TGTGCCAGCAGCTTCCGGCCGATGACAGCCAACACCGGGGAGCTGTTTTTT
CASSFRPMTANTGELFF
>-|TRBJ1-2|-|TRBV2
TGTGCCAGCAAATGGGAAGGGGATGGCTACACCTTC
CASKWEGDGYTF
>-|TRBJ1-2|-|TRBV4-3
TGCGCCAGCAGCCAGGCCCACACACAAAACTATGGCTACACCTTC
CASSQAHTQNYGYTF
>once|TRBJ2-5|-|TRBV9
TGTGCCAGCAGCCCTCTTTTCTTGGCGGAAGCGGGCCGTGAGACCCAGTACTTC
CASSPLFLAEAGRETQYF
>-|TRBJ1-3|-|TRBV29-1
TGCAGCGTCCGAGAATCTGGAAACACCATATATTTT
CSVRESGNTIYF
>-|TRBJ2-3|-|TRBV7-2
TGTGCCAGCAGCTTAGGTCCCTCCCCGACGCAGTATTTT
CASSLGPSPTQYF
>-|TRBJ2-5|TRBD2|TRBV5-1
TGCGCCAGCAGCTTGGGCACTAGCGGGGGGGAGACCCAGTACTTC
CASSLGTSGGETQYF
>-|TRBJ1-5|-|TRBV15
TGTGCCACCAGCAGAGATCCGCCGGGGGGCAATCAGCCCCAGCATTTT
CATSRDPPGGNQPQHF
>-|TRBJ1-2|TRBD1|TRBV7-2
TGTGCCAGCAGCTTAGTCCTTTCGACAGGGGACTATGGCTACACCTTC
CASSLVLSTGDYGYTF
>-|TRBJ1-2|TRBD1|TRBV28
TGTGCCAGCTGGCCACAGGGGGCGATCGTCGATGGCTACACCTTC
CASWPQGAIVDGYTF
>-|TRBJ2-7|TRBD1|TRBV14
TGTGCCAGCAGCCATTGGGACAGGGCAACCTACGAGCAGTACTTC
CASSHWDRATYEQYF
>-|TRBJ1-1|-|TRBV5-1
TGCGCCAGCAGTTATTCAGGGGCGAACACTGAAGCTTTCTTT
CASSYSGANTEAFF
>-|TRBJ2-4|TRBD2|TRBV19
TGTGCCAGTAGTGTTAGCGGGACCGCCAAAAACATTCAGTACTTC
CASSVSGTAKNIQYF
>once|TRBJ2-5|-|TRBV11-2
TGTGCCAGCAGCTTTTTCCTCAGGGGATCGCGAGAGACCCAGTACTTC
CASSFFLRGSRETQYF
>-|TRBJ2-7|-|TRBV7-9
TGTGCCAGCAGCAATTTAGAAAGCGAGCAGTACTTC
CASSNLESEQYF
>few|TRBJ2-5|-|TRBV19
TGTGCCAGTAGTATTACAGGCCTCCAAGAGACCCAGTACTTC
CASSITGLQETQYF
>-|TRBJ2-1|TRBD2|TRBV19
TGTGCCAGTAGTGTTCTACTAGCGGGAGACTACAATGAGCAGTTCTTC
CASSVLLAGDYNEQFF